Sequencing of this T cell receptor beta chain was carried out in a study of memory CD4+ T cells and cytomegalovirus serostatus. Study results and limitations: Of 150 to 200 reported CMV TCRbeta sequences, under 70 were found in memory CD4+ repertoires.

Single viable CD3+CD4+CD8-CD45RO+ cells were sorted as the memory CD4+ T cells. Donors' CMV status reflects serum IgG against pp150, pp28, p38, p52. CD4+ T cells were isolated by positive magnetic selection. Concerning this clone itself: Its target is unknown.

Source study methods: Out-of-frame sequences were removed, leaving 2 million to 2.5 million distinct TCRbeta sequences. The method was immunoSEQ multiplex PCR; TCRdb's version includes in-frame clones alone and lacks a portion of them. The V and J calls and clone size come from that table; D and trimming were worked out from the DNA. In the table there are 70,000 or so clones, roughly 78% of which are singletons. Germline V gene data show CDR1 as KGHSH and CDR2 as LQKENI. With 0 bases removed from V and 6 bases from J, the gap between germline ends came to 6 bases. CDR3 size: 12 residues. This sequence was found in an adult in good health and CMV-seropositive. Sequencing was carried out using memory CD4+ T cells from blood. The chain joins TRBV18 to TRBJ2-7; D tentatively fits TRBD1 or TRBD2 (5 bases each). In nucleotides, the CDR3 is TGTGCCAGCTCACCACCGGGACCCGAGCAGTACTTC. Encoded protein: CASSPPGPEQYF.